This T cell receptor beta chain was captured in a study of blood T cell repertoires in COVID-19. The overall study: The samples span acute and convalescent COVID-19 from the United States, Italy and Spain. T cells, B-cell-depleted T cells, or PBMCs provided the cDNA or gDNA that served as material.

How the authors handled the data: Nucleated cell counts were estimated from reference gene primer amplification. Produced via immunoSEQ multiplex PCR; TCRdb's table is partial and in-frame only. From that table come the V and J calls and clone size; the DNA was used to work out D and trimming. Found here are approximately 70,000 clones, around 90% of them singletons; the top ten hold 7.5% to 9.5%. The TCR was taken from a human donor in a cohort sampled during active COVID-19. The sample consisted of peripheral blood.

The CDR3 DNA sequence: TGTGCCAGCAGTCCGACGACAGGGAGAGGCTACGAGCAGTACTTC. Protein sequence: CASSPTTGRGYEQYF. The chain has TRBV6-5 and TRBJ2-7; 7 bases match TRBD1. This CDR3 comprises 15 residues. CDR1 and CDR2 from the germline V gene are MNHEY and SVGAGI. V lost 5 bases and J lost 3; bases outside the gene matches: 10.